The sequence of this T cell receptor beta chain was determined in a study of shared T cell receptors in the human thymus. TCRdb keeps only in-frame clones here, not all; method: immunoSEQ multiplex PCR. The profile shows hundreds of thousands of clones, about 90% of them singletons. This CDR3 region has 15 residues. The V gene's germline CDR1 is GTSNPN and CDR2 SVGIG (reference sequence). The V and J ends lost 4 bases and 1 base respectively, with 16 bases between them. The data were also submitted as part of a second study, on human thymus T cells.

The sequence was obtained from a boy less than two years old with a congenital heart defect. This rearrangement joins TRBV30 to TRBJ2-5, with a tentative D call TRBD2 (7 bases). The sequencing sample was made of thymocytes. The chain's CDR3 is CAWKGGTDIQETQYF. CDR3 bases: TGTGCCTGGAAGGGGGGGACGGACATCCAAGAGACCCAGTACTTC. Full variable domain (missing parts from reference TRBV30 and TRBJ2-5): SQTIHQWPATLVQPVGSPLSLECTVEGTSNPNLYWYRQAAGRGLQLLFYSVGIGQISSEVPQNLSASRPQDRQFILSSKKLLLSDSGFYLCAWKGGTDIQETQYFGPGTRLLVL.